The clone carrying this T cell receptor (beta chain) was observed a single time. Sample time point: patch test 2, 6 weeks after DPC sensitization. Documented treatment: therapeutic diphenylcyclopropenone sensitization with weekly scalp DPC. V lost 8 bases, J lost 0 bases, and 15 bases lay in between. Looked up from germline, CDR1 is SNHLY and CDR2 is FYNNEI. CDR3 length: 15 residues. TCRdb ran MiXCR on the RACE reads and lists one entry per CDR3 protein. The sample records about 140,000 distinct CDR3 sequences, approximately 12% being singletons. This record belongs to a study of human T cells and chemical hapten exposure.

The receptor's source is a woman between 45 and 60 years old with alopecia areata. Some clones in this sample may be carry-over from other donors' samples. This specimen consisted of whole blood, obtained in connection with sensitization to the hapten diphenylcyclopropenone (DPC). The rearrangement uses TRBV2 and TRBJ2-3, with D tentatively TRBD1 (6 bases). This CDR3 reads CASVSGTYSTDTQYF. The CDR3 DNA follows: TGTGCCAGCGTCTCCGGGACATACAGCACAGATACGCAGTATTTT.